Presented here are 22 T cell receptor beta chains from one specimen sequenced in a study of T-cell reconstitution after alpha-beta-depleted transplantation in children. Preparation of the TCRbeta library was carried out with unique molecular identifiers. From the PCR reads, TCRdb called clonotypes with MiXCR, one entry per CDR3 protein. The sample includes roughly 220,000 distinct CDR3 sequences, around 12% of them seen just once. Sequencing was performed on PBMCs from the stem cell graft donor, taken from the stem cell graft. The receptors here all came from a human donor who donated a stem cell graft to a child with acute lymphoblastic leukemia.

This clonotype has at least ten counts. The rearrangement links TRBV12-3 or TRBV12-4 to TRBJ2-7; 8 bases line up with TRBD2. This CDR3 region has 13 residues. The V and J ends lost 5 bases and 5 bases, in that order; junction bases with no gene match: 5. CDR3 DNA sequence: TGTGCCAGCAGTGACGGGACTAGTGACGAGCAGTACTTC. This gives the protein CASSDGTSDEQYF.

A note on this clonotype: A much larger clone lies a single base off, so this may be a read error. The V and J genes are TRBV6-1 and TRBJ1-2; D perhaps matches TRBD1 (5 bases). CDR1 and CDR2 (germline): MNHNS, SASEGT. This CDR3 region has 15 residues. This CDR3 reads CASRDQGSANYGDTF. The DNA for the CDR3 is TGTGCCAGCAGGGATCAGGGTTCCGCTAACTATGGCGACACCTTC.

There are many counts of this clonotype. The rearrangement uses TRBV7-2 and TRBJ1-2; D is unresolved. With 4 bases removed from V and 8 bases from J, the gap between germline ends came to 14 bases. The CDR3 sequence is 13 residues long. Germline V lookup: CDR1 SGHTA, CDR2 FQGNSA. CDR3 region: CASSSPPRRGYTF. DNA of the CDR3: TGTGCCAGCAGCTCACCCCCCCGTCGGGGCTACACCTTC.

The chain combines TRBV28 with TRBJ2-1, with 13 bases that match TRBD2. Germline V gives CDR1 MDHEN, CDR2 SYDVKM. J lost 6 bases, V lost 6 bases, and 11 bases had no gene match. The CDR3 is made up of 17 amino acids. The CDR3 reads CASRKRTSGSRVNEQFF. The CDR3, as DNA: TGTGCCAGCAGAAAAAGGACTAGCGGGAGTCGGGTCAATGAGCAGTTCTTC.

Worth noting for this clonotype: A single base separates this from a much larger clone, so it may be a read error. The rearrangement links TRBV5-1 to TRBJ2-3; D gene unclear. Looked up from germline, CDR1 is SGHRS and CDR2 is YFSETQ. Trimming pared 0 bases from V and 0 bases from J, leaving 14 bases between. The CDR3 totals 17 residues. The CDR3, as DNA: TGCGCCAGCAGCTTGGGGAGTTCCGCTGCTAGCACAGATACGCAGTATTTT. Translating it yields CASSLGSSAASTDTQYF.

The V call is TRBV18, the J call TRBJ1-4; tentatively, D is TRBD1 (5 bases). The germline V gene has CDR1 KGHSH and CDR2 LQKENI. The CDR3 runs to 14 residues. V shed 3 bases and J shed 4 bases, with 9 bases lying between them. CDR3 region: CASSPTDFNEKLFF. CDR3 nucleotides: TGTGCCAGCTCACCGACAGACTTTAATGAAAAACTGTTTTTT.

The chain couples TRBV7-2 to TRBJ1-5, with D hard to call. The V gene's germline CDR1 is SGHTA and CDR2 FQGNSA. This CDR3 region has 15 residues. V was pared by 4 bases and J by 7 bases, with 17 bases between. Written as DNA, the CDR3 is TGTGCCAGCAGCTCGAGGTGGGGTCCGGAACAGCCCCAGCATTTT. Translation gives CASSSRWGPEQPQHF.

Only one count was recorded for this clonotype. This may be a read error: a much more frequent sequence differs by one nucleotide. CDR3 amino acids: CASSQGVSRALNIQYF. DNA for the CDR3: TGTGCCAGCAGCCAAGGAGTATCCAGGGCCCTGAACATTCAGTACTTC. The V and J genes are TRBV3-1 and TRBJ2-4, with D possibly TRBD1 on 5 matching bases. The germline gives CDR1 LGHDT, CDR2 YNNKEL (reference sequence). The CDR3 sequence is 16 residues long. The V and J ends lost 1 base and 7 bases respectively, with 17 bases between them.

This clonotype was picked up many times. The chain uses TRBV27 and TRBJ2-2, with 8 nucleotides matching TRBD1. The V gene's germline CDR1 is MNHEY and CDR2 SMNVEV (reference sequence). The CDR3 spans 16 residues. The trim removed 7 bases at V and 2 bases at J, leaving 9 bases unmatched. In DNA, the CDR3 is TGTGCCAGCACTCGAATTGACAGGGGAAACACCGGGGAGCTGTTTTTT. Its translation is CASTRIDRGNTGELFF.

The sample holds one count of this clonotype. The gene calls are TRBV13 and TRBJ1-2; D remains ambiguous. The germline V gene encodes CDR1 PRHDT and CDR2 FYEKMQ (reference sequence). The CDR3 contains 14 residues. Trimming left V 10 bases short and J 8 bases short, with 23 bases between. The CDR3 reads CAMSSGMGEEGYTF. CDR3 nucleotides: TGTGCCATGAGCTCCGGGATGGGAGAGGAGGGCTACACCTTC.

The chain recombines TRBV6-2 or TRBV6-3 with TRBJ2-5, with TRBD2 matching 8 bases. The CDR3 has 14 amino acids. With V trimmed by 5 bases and J by 5 bases, 7 bases remained unmatched. CDR1 and CDR2 from the germline V gene are MNHEY and SVGEGT. CDR3 amino acids: CASSDGGALETQYF. For the CDR3, the DNA is TGTGCCAGCAGTGACGGGGGGGCTTTGGAGACCCAGTACTTC.

In its sample, this clonotype was seen many times. V gene TRBV20-1 combines with J gene TRBJ2-7; D may match TRBD1 or TRBD2 (5 bases each). The germline CDR1 and CDR2 sequences are DFQATT and SNEGSKA (reference sequence). The CDR3 consists of 15 residues. V dropped 5 bases and J dropped 4 bases, with 21 bases sitting between them. CDR3 DNA: TGCAGTGCTGGGAGAGACCGGGGCGCTAAGTACGAGCAGTACTTC. Translated: CSAGRDRGAKYEQYF.

The sample holds many counts of this clonotype. CDR3 nucleotide sequence: TGTGCCAGCAGATCCCTAGGGACAGGCTACAATGAGCAGTTCTTC. Amino acid sequence: CASRSLGTGYNEQFF. The chain joins TRBV6-2 or TRBV6-3 to TRBJ2-1; 8 bases are shared with TRBD1. The germline gives CDR1 MNHEY, CDR2 SVGEGT. The V and J ends lost 6 bases and 3 bases, in that order; junction bases with no gene match: 7. The CDR3 consists of 15 residues.

Details on this clonotype: A much larger clone lies a single base off, so this may be a read error. The chain couples TRBV4-2 to TRBJ1-1, with D unclear. The germline gives CDR1 LGHNA, CDR2 YNFKEQ. CDR3 length: 14 amino acids. This chain's CDR3 is CASSLGRTNTVAFF. The CDR3 bases are TGTGCCAGTTCCCTAGGGCGGACCAACACTGTAGCTTTCTTT.

This clonotype appeared many times. The chain recombines TRBV7-2 with TRBJ1-4, with unresolved D. This CDR3 has 15 amino acids. V was trimmed by 6 bases and J by 6 bases, leaving 17 bases between them. From germline, CDR1 is SGHTA and CDR2 FQGNSA. The DNA for the CDR3 is TGTGCCAGCAGTCCGACACAAGTTCGGGATGAAAAACTGTTTTTT. Translating it yields CASSPTQVRDEKLFF.

This clonotype was recorded many times. This rearrangement joins TRBV21-1 to TRBJ2-2; TRBD2 is the table's D call, not checked against the DNA. TRBV21-1 has pseudogene status. The CDR3 totals 22 residues. Here the CDR3 reads CASSKRMGASGREGRGTGELFF. CDR3 sequence (DNA): TGTGCCAGCAGCAAAAGGATGGGGGCAAGTGGGCGGGAGGGCCGCGGCACCGGGGAGCTGTTTTTT.

This clonotype was seen many times. The genes are TRBV6-1 and TRBJ1-1; TRBD1 might be the D (5 bases). V lost 2 bases to trimming and J lost 4 bases, with 8 bases between them. Per the germline V gene, CDR1 is MNHNS and CDR2 is SASEGT. The CDR3 has 13 amino acids. This chain's CDR3 is CASSEPGLTEAFF. The CDR3, as DNA: TGTGCCAGCAGTGAACCGGGGCTCACTGAAGCTTTCTTT.

This sequence joins TRBV19 and TRBJ1-1; no clear D gene. The CDR3 has 13 amino acids. Trimming took off 3 bases at V and 6 bases at J, with 11 bases between the two ends. Per germline, CDR1 LNHDA and CDR2 SQIVND (reference sequence). CDR3 region: CASSMGSKAEAFF. The CDR3 coding sequence is TGTGCCAGTAGTATGGGCAGCAAGGCTGAAGCTTTCTTT.

This clonotype has only a few counts. The genes are TRBV6-1 and TRBJ1-6; possibly TRBD1 for D (6 bases). Germline CDR1 is MNHNS and CDR2 is SASEGT. The CDR3 spans 15 residues. V shed 5 bases and J shed 6 bases, with 14 bases lying between them. DNA for the CDR3: TGTGCCAGCAGTCCCGCAGGGGCCCCTAATTCACCCCTCCACTTT. It translates to CASSPAGAPNSPLHF.

The table lists this clonotype with many counts. The V gene is TRBV29-1, the J gene TRBJ2-3, with 10 bases that match TRBD1. Germline trimming cut 4 bases from V and 5 bases from J; bases unmatched to any gene: 3. The CDR3 extends over 13 amino acids. Germline V gene sequence: CDR1 SQVTM, CDR2 ANQGSEA. The CDR3 bases are TGCAGCGTTGCCCGGGACAGGGGAGATACGCAGTATTTT. Translation gives CSVARDRGDTQYF.

This clonotype was detected ten times or more. This chain connects TRBV12-3 or TRBV12-4 to TRBJ1-5; D is possibly TRBD1 (5 bases). The CDR3 covers 15 residues. Trimming took 6 bases from V and 0 from J, leaving 12 bases between them. CDR3 nucleotide sequence: TGTGCCAGCAGCCGGCAGGGAGTTAGCAATCAGCCCCAGCATTTT. Its protein product is CASSRQGVSNQPQHF.

This clonotype was seen ten or more times. The rearrangement links TRBV10-3 to TRBJ1-2, with D perhaps TRBD1 (5 bases). The CDR3 is made up of 14 amino acids. Between the trimmed V and J ends, which lost 3 bases and 6 bases, there was a span of 14 bases. Germline V lookup: CDR1 ENHRY, CDR2 SYGVKD. In DNA, the CDR3 is TGTGCCATCAGTGACCTCAGGGAGGAAGATGGCTACACCTTC. This translates into CAISDLREEDGYTF.